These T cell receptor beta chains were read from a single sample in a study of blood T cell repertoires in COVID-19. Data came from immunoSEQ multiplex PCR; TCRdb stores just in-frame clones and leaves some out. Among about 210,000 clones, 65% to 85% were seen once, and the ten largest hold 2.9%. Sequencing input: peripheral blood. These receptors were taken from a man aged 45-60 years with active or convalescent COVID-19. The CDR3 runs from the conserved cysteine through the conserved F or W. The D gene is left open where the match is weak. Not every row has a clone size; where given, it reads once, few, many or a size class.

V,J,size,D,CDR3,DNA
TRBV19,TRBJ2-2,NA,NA,CASSIGSLWNTGELFF,TGTGCCAGTAGTATTGGGAGTCTCTGGAACACCGGGGAGCTGTTTTTT
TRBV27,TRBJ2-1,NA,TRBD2,CASSGTTMGHEQFF,TGTGCCAGCAGCGGGACTACCATGGGCCATGAGCAGTTCTTC
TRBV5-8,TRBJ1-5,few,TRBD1,CASSSTGGQPQHF,TGTGCCAGCAGCAGTACAGGGGGCCAGCCCCAGCATTTT
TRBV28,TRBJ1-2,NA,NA,CASSPWGGPNYGYTF,TGTGCCAGCAGTCCCTGGGGAGGGCCCAACTATGGCTACACCTTC
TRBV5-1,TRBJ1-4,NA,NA,CASSLATAGYEKLFF,TGCGCCAGCAGCTTGGCCACAGCAGGTTATGAAAAACTGTTTTTT
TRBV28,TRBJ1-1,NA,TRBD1,CASSLPVGTGDTEAFF,TGTGCCAGCAGTCTCCCTGTAGGGACAGGGGACACTGAAGCTTTCTTT
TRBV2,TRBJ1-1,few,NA,CASSEWRPMNTEAFF,TGTGCCAGCAGTGAATGGAGGCCCATGAACACTGAAGCTTTCTTT
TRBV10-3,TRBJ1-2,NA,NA,CAISDFGSAYGYTF,TGTGCCATCAGTGATTTTGGGAGCGCCTATGGCTACACCTTC
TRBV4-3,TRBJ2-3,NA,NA,CASSQGERDTQYF,TGCGCCAGCAGCCAAGGAGAGCGTGATACGCAGTATTTT
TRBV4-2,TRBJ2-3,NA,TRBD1,CASSQASPGQGADTQYF,TGTGCCAGCAGCCAAGCGTCTCCGGGACAGGGGGCCGATACGCAGTATTTT
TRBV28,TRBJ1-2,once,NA,CASSFSTYGYTF,TGTGCCAGCAGTTTTAGTACCTATGGCTACACCTTC
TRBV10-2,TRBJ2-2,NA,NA,CASSGEWRGELFF,TGCGCCAGCAGTGGTGAATGGAGAGGGGAGCTGTTTTTT
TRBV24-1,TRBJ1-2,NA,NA,CATSTPAGGYTF,TGTGCCACCTCCACCCCGGCCGGGGGCTACACCTTC
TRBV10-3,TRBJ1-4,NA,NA,CAISEGSTNEKLFF,TGTGCCATCAGTGAGGGCTCTACTAATGAAAAACTGTTTTTT
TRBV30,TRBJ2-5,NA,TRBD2,CAWSAGSGVAETQYF,TGTGCCTGGAGTGCGGGGAGCGGGGTTGCAGAGACCCAGTACTTC
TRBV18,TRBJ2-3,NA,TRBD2,CASSPGLASFTDTQYF,TGTGCCAGCTCACCAGGACTAGCGTCCTTCACAGATACGCAGTATTTT
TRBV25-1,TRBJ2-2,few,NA,CASSENSDTGELFF,TGTGCCAGCAGTGAAAACAGTGACACCGGGGAGCTGTTTTTT
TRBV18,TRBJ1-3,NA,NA,CASSPQGISSGNTIYF,TGTGCCAGCTCACCCCAGGGGATTAGCTCTGGAAACACCATATATTTT
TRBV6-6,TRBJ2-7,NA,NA,CASSFRDLASYEQYF,TGTGCCAGCAGTTTCCGGGACTTGGCATCCTACGAGCAGTACTTC
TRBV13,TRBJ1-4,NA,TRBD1,CASSSHSGTVIEKLFF,TGTGCCAGCAGCTCCCACTCCGGGACAGTTATAGAAAAACTGTTTTTT
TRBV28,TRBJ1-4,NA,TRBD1,CASGQGSGEKLFF,TGTGCCAGCGGACAGGGGAGTGGGGAAAAACTGTTTTTT
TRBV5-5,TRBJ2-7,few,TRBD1,CASSLRQGSHEQYF,TGTGCCAGCAGCCTTAGACAGGGGAGCCACGAGCAGTACTTC
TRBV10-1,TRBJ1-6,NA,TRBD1,CARARRGQGCSPLHF,TGCGCCAGGGCGCGTCGGGGACAGGGTTGTTCACCCCTCCACTTT
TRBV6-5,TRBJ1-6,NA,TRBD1,CASRPVGTENSPLHF,TGTGCCAGCAGGCCCGTGGGGACAGAGAATTCACCCCTCCACTTT
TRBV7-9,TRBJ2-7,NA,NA,CASSLAGVAGSYLSYEQYF,TGTGCCAGCAGCTTAGCAGGGGTCGCGGGGTCCTACCTCTCCTACGAGCAGTACTTC
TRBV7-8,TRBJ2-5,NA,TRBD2,CASSLDPGGLGMETQYF,TGTGCCAGCAGCTTAGATCCGGGAGGACTAGGGATGGAGACCCAGTACTTC
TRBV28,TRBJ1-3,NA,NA,CASSLRGTLQNTIYF,TGTGCCAGCAGTTTGCGGGGGACTTTACAGAACACCATATATTTT
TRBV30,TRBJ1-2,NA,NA,CAWSDGGPGGYTF,TGTGCCTGGAGTGACGGGGGGCCGGGTGGCTACACCTTC
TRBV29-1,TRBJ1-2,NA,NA,CSYTPEFNYGYTF,TGCAGCTATACACCCGAATTCAACTATGGCTACACCTTC
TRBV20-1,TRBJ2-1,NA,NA,CSATDTPKQFF,TGCAGTGCAACCGACACCCCTAAGCAGTTCTTC
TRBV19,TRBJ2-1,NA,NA,CASRVAGLDEQFF,TGTGCCAGTCGAGTAGCTGGGTTGGATGAGCAGTTCTTC
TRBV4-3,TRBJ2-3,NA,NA,CASSRDFTDTQYF,TGCGCCAGCAGCCGGGACTTCACAGATACGCAGTATTTT
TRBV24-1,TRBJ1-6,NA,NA,CATSPGVLSPLHF,TGTGCCACCAGTCCAGGGGTATTGTCACCCCTCCACTTT
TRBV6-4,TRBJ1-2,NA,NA,CASSDSGTAWEDGYTF,TGTGCCAGCAGTGACTCGGGTACGGCGTGGGAGGATGGCTACACCTTC
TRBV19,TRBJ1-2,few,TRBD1,CASRRGTGGYGYTF,TGTGCCAGTCGTAGAGGGACAGGGGGCTATGGCTACACCTTC
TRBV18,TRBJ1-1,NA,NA,CASSPRGASTEAFF,TGTGCCAGCTCACCACGCGGGGCGTCCACTGAAGCTTTCTTT
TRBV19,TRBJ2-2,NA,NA,CASSKAGNTGELFF,TGTGCCAGTAGTAAGGCAGGGAACACCGGGGAGCTGTTTTTT
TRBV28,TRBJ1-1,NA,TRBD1,CASSKQGRAEAFF,TGTGCCAGCAGTAAACAGGGGCGGGCTGAAGCTTTCTTT
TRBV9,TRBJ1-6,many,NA,CASSVDGGVYSPLHF,TGTGCCAGCAGCGTAGATGGGGGGGTATATTCACCCCTCCACTTT
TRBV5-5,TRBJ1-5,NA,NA,CASSFDSDQPQHF,TGTGCCAGCAGCTTTGACTCAGATCAGCCCCAGCATTTT
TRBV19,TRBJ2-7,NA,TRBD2,CASSPGTSGSYEQYF,TGTGCCAGTAGTCCTGGGACTAGCGGGAGTTACGAGCAGTACTTC
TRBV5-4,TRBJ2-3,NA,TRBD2,CASSPSFLAGVGDTQYF,TGTGCCAGCAGCCCCAGTTTCCTAGCGGGAGTTGGAGATACGCAGTATTTT
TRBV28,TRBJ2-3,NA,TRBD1,CASSFEGASTDTQYF,TGTGCCAGCAGTTTCGAGGGGGCTAGCACAGATACGCAGTATTTT
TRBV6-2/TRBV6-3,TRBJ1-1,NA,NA,CASSYIGGRVNTEAFF,TGTGCCAGCAGTTACATCGGGGGGCGCGTGAACACTGAAGCTTTCTTT
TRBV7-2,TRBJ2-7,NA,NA,CASSFATVSYEQYF,TGTGCCAGCAGCTTTGCCACAGTGTCCTACGAGCAGTACTTC
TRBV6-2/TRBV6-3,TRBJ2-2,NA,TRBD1,CASSFRQGVTGELFF,TGTGCCAGCAGTTTTCGACAGGGTGTCACCGGGGAGCTGTTTTTT
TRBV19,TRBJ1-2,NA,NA,CASSIPVSNYGYTF,TGTGCCAGTAGTATACCCGTCAGTAACTATGGCTACACCTTC
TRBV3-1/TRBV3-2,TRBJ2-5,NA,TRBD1,CASSQDSRGPGIAETQYF,TGTGCCAGCAGCCAAGATTCAAGGGGGCCGGGTATTGCGGAGACCCAGTACTTC
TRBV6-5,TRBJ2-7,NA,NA,CASTTPGYEQYF,TGTGCCAGCACTACCCCAGGGTACGAGCAGTACTTC
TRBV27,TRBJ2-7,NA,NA,CASSSDPGTTYEQYF,TGTGCCAGCAGTTCGGACCCGGGAACCACCTACGAGCAGTACTTC
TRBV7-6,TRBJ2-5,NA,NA,CASSLAAGPQETQYF,TGTGCCAGCAGCTTAGCGGCGGGGCCCCAAGAGACCCAGTACTTC
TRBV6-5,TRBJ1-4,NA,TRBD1,CASRLQGGNEKLFF,TGTGCCAGCAGACTACAGGGGGGTAATGAAAAACTGTTTTTT
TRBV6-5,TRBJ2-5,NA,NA,CASRQQGSQGTQYF,TGTGCCAGCAGGCAACAGGGTTCCCAGGGGACCCAGTACTTC
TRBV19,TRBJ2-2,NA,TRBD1,CAVRDREIGELFF,TGTGCCGTAAGGGACAGGGAGATCGGGGAGCTGTTTTTT
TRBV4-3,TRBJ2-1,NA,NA,CASSQASVNEQFF,TGCGCCAGCAGCCAAGCCTCGGTCAATGAGCAGTTCTTC
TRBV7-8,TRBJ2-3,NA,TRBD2,CASSPQGLAGTDTQYF,TGTGCCAGCAGCCCCCAGGGACTAGCGGGCACAGATACGCAGTATTTT